This T cell receptor beta chain appears in the sequencing data of a study of shared clonotypes between healthy human individuals. Study-wide results and limits: Larger estimated richness was generally recorded for naive subsets relative to memory subsets. Rarefaction curves obtained for sorted subsets showed sequencing incomplete despite large depth.

Naive CD8 cells comprised CD45RO-negative, CCR7-positively selected cells, excluding terminally differentiated effector memory CD45RA+ cells. Regarding this clone: Its cognate antigen is unknown.

Generated by immunoSEQ multiplex PCR, the TCRdb table keeps only in-frame clones and is missing some. The top ten clones hold over 0.2% of a sample with about 800,000 clones, about 96% of them seen once. The sequence was collected from a man in his thirties or forties in good health. The sequencing input was naive CD8+ T cells sorted from blood.

CDR3 nucleotides: TGTGCCAGCAGCAGGGGGCCCTTTCAGAATAGCCACGAGCAGTACTTC. Its translation is CASSRGPFQNSHEQYF. The rearrangement uses TRBV13 and TRBJ2-7, with 7 bases fitting TRBD1. Looked up from germline, CDR1 is PRHDT and CDR2 is FYEKMQ (reference sequence). The CDR3 totals 16 residues. With 5 bases clipped from V and 5 bases from J, the junction kept 15 bases outside the gene matches.